The 15 T cell receptor beta chains presented below share a single source sample, sequenced in a study of cytomegalovirus exposure and HLA in healthy donors. Produced via immunoSEQ multiplex PCR; TCRdb's table is partial and in-frame only. Of about 65,000 clones listed, about 94% are singletons. The sample taken for sequencing was PBMCs. These receptors all come from a young man in good health and CMV-seropositive.

CDR3 in amino acids: CASSFVSYTDTQYF. The CDR3 DNA follows: TGTGCCAGCAGTTTCGTCAGTTATACAGATACGCAGTATTTT. The chain has TRBV28 and TRBJ2-3; D gene unclear. In germline, CDR1 is MDHEN, CDR2 SYDVKM. The CDR3 is made up of 14 amino acids. With 3 bases removed from V and 3 bases from J, the gap between germline ends came to 10 bases.

The rearrangement uses TRBV19 and TRBJ2-7; TRBD1 matches 8 bases. This CDR3 has 13 amino acids. V dropped 6 bases and J dropped 1; count of bases not matched to a gene: 2. Looked up from germline, CDR1 is LNHDA and CDR2 is SQIVND (reference sequence). This chain's CDR3 is CASSDRGSYEQYF. The CDR3 nucleotides are TGTGCCAGTAGCGACAGGGGATCCTACGAGCAGTACTTC.

The chain employs TRBV5-8 and TRBJ1-1; 9 bases match TRBD1. Losses at the gene ends were 2 bases for V and 2 bases for J; bases not matched to a gene: 7. The germline CDR1 and CDR2 sequences are SGHTS and YDEGEE. The CDR3 is 16 amino acids. CDR3 residues: CASSLIKGQGNTEAFF. CDR3 sequence (DNA): TGTGCCAGCAGCTTAATAAAGGGACAGGGAAACACTGAAGCTTTCTTT.

The chain is built from TRBV11-3 and TRBJ1-4, with D uncertain. V dropped 5 bases and J dropped 8 bases, with 12 bases sitting between them. The V gene's germline CDR1 is SGHNT and CDR2 YENEEA. The CDR3 is 13 residues long. The CDR3, as DNA: TGTGCCAGCAGCCTTTCTACGGGAGAAAAACTGTTTTTT. Its protein is CASSLSTGEKLFF. The full variable domain, completed using reference TRBV11-3 and TRBJ1-4, is EAGVVQSPRYKIIEKKQPVAFWCNPISGHNTLYWYLQNLGQGPELLIRYENEEAVDDSQLPKDRFSAERLKGVDSTLKIQPAELGDSAVYLCASSLSTGEKLFFGSGTQLSVL.

The genes are TRBV7-8 and TRBJ2-1, with 9 bases aligning to TRBD2. Germline V lookup: CDR1 SGHVS, CDR2 FQNEAQ. V lost 2 bases and J lost 9; bases outside the gene matches: 8. This CDR3 region has 15 residues. The CDR3 DNA sequence: TGTGCCAGCAGCTTAATTAGCGGGAGTTTTGGTGAGCAGTTCTTC. It is translated as CASSLISGSFGEQFF.

The V and J genes are TRBV10-2 and TRBJ2-1; 11 nucleotides align to TRBD2. CDR1 is WSHSY, CDR2 SAAADI, per germline. There are 16 residues in the CDR3. Trimming removed 8 bases from V and 1 base from J; junction bases left unmatched: 7. CDR3 sequence reads: CASLASGGPSYNEQFF. CDR3 nucleotide sequence: TGCGCCAGCCTAGCTAGCGGGGGGCCATCCTACAATGAGCAGTTCTTC.

CDR3 amino acids: CASSYRDYEQYF. Written as DNA, the CDR3 is TGTGCCAGCAGCTATCGAGACTACGAGCAGTACTTC. This chain joins TRBV5-6 and TRBJ2-7; D call uncertain. V shed 3 bases and J shed 3 bases, with 7 bases lying between them. Germline-derived CDR1 and CDR2 are SGHDT and YYEEEE. The CDR3 length is 12 residues.

The chain joins TRBV10-3 to TRBJ2-7; TRBD2 aligns across 11 bases. Germline loops: CDR1 ENHRY, CDR2 SYGVKD. V trimming: 7 bases; J trimming: 3 bases; junction bases outside the gene matches: 2. This CDR3 spans 13 amino acids. The CDR3 loop is CAIKGTSGYEQYF. In DNA form, the CDR3 reads TGTGCCATCAAGGGGACTAGCGGCTACGAGCAGTACTTC.

V usage is TRBV2 and J usage is TRBJ2-4, with 9 bases identical to TRBD2. Losses at the gene ends were 3 bases for V and 4 bases for J; bases not matched to a gene: 7. CDR3 size: 16 residues. Germline lookup yields CDR1 SNHLY and CDR2 FYNNEI. The CDR3 is CASSDGASGEKNIQYF. The DNA for the CDR3 is TGTGCCAGCAGTGATGGGGCTAGCGGGGAGAAAAACATTCAGTACTTC.

The rearrangement joins TRBV13 to TRBJ2-1, with a possible D match to TRBD2 (5 bases). This CDR3 is 12 amino acids long. Germline values: CDR1 PRHDT, CDR2 FYEKMQ (reference sequence). V lost 1 base and J 10 bases, leaving 8 bases between the germline ends. The CDR3 DNA reads as TGTGCCAGCAGCTTAGACGGGGTAGAGCAGTTCTTC. The encoded protein is CASSLDGVEQFF.

The rearrangement uses TRBV9 and TRBJ2-5; possible D gene TRBD1, 5 bases. Trimming pared 0 bases from V and 6 bases from J, leaving 12 bases between. The CDR3 has 14 residues. The germline V gene encodes CDR1 SGDLS and CDR2 YYNGEE. The CDR3 spells CASSVAGPGQTQYF. The CDR3, as DNA: TGTGCCAGCAGCGTAGCGGGTCCAGGGCAGACCCAGTACTTC.

This clone was counted a single time. J is TRBJ2-5 and V is TRBV6-5; a possible D gene is TRBD2 (6 bases). This CDR3 contains 14 residues. Per the germline V gene, CDR1 is MNHEY and CDR2 is SVGAGI. The V end was cut by 7 bases, the J end by 5 bases, with 17 bases between. This chain's CDR3 is CASTIRRGGETQYF. As DNA, the CDR3 is TGTGCCAGCACCATACGGCGGGGCGGGGAGACCCAGTACTTC.

The chain joins TRBV9 to TRBJ1-1; D perhaps matches TRBD1 (5 bases). Germline V lookup: CDR1 SGDLS, CDR2 YYNGEE. CDR3 length: 13 residues. Trimming took off 4 bases at V and 4 bases at J, with 11 bases between the two ends. Here the CDR3 reads CASSLGGGTEAFF. CDR3 in DNA: TGTGCCAGCAGCCTCGGGGGGGGCACTGAAGCTTTCTTT.

The rearrangement uses TRBV6-5 and TRBJ1-1, with 7 bases that match TRBD1. CDR1 and CDR2 (germline): MNHEY, SVGAGI. CDR3 length: 13 residues. The ends lost 6 bases at V and 4 bases at J; junction bases unmatched: 5. The CDR3 coding sequence is TGTGCCAGCAGGTCACCAGGGGGCACTGAAGCTTTCTTT. This codes for CASRSPGGTEAFF.

This clone is a singleton in its sample. This sequence joins TRBV6-6 and TRBJ1-6; tentatively, D is TRBD1 (5 bases). V lost 6 bases and J lost 10, with 16 bases in between. This CDR3 has 14 amino acids. From germline, CDR1 is MNHNY and CDR2 SVGAGI (reference sequence). The CDR3 loop is CASSPWGEASPLHF. Here the CDR3 DNA reads TGTGCCAGCAGCCCCTGGGGGGAGGCCTCACCCCTCCACTTT.